Following are 5 T cell receptor beta chains from one sample sequenced in a study of blood T cell repertoires in COVID-19. TCRdb's table, derived via immunoSEQ multiplex PCR, lists solely in-frame clones and lacks some. The table includes about 71,000 clones, roughly nine tenths detected once. The sample consisted of peripheral blood. These receptors originate from a woman under 30 with acute or convalescent COVID-19.

This chain uses TRBV5-4 with TRBJ2-6; 14 bases fit TRBD2. With V trimmed by 4 bases and J by 2 bases, 2 bases remained unmatched. Germline loops: CDR1 SGHNT, CDR2 YYREEE (reference sequence). The CDR3 spans 17 residues. The CDR3 nucleotides are TGTGCCAGCAGCGGGGGACTAGCGGGAGCTGGGGCCAACGTCCTGACTTTC. This codes for CASSGGLAGAGANVLTF.

This clone has a single count. The J gene is TRBJ2-7, the V gene TRBV10-2, with TRBD1 identical over 7 bases. The ends lost 8 bases at V and 3 bases at J; junction bases unmatched: 10. From germline, CDR1 is WSHSY and CDR2 SAAADI. The CDR3 runs to 14 residues. The CDR3 sequence: CASGLETGNYEQYF. The CDR3 nucleotides are TGCGCCAGCGGGTTGGAGACAGGGAACTACGAGCAGTACTTC.

The chain uses TRBV7-6 and TRBJ1-4, with 11 nucleotides matching TRBD1. Trimming cost V 4 bases and J 5 bases; bases outside gene matches: 6. The CDR3 has 16 amino acids. Germline V CDR1 and CDR2: SGHVS, FNYEAQ. The chain's CDR3 is CASSSGTGGSNEKLFF. In nucleotides, the CDR3 is TGTGCCAGCAGCTCCGGGACAGGGGGTTCGAATGAAAAACTGTTTTTT.

V and J are TRBV27 and TRBJ2-7; 9 positions match TRBD1. This CDR3 is 14 amino acids long. Losses at the gene ends were 1 base for V and 7 bases for J; bases not matched to a gene: 5. CDR1 is MNHEY, CDR2 SMNVEV, per germline (reference sequence). In nucleotides, the CDR3 is TGTGCCAGCAGTTTATACAGGACAGGGGTTGAGCAGTACTTC. It yields the protein CASSLYRTGVEQYF.

This clone was observed a few times. This chain uses TRBV13 with TRBJ1-1; the D is unclear. V lost 0 bases and J lost 8, with 13 bases in between. The CDR3 contains 14 residues. Germline CDR1 PRHDT, CDR2 FYEKMQ (reference sequence). The CDR3 region has the DNA TGTGCCAGCAGCTTAGGCTCTATAACAGTAGAAGCTTTCTTT. As protein: CASSLGSITVEAFF.